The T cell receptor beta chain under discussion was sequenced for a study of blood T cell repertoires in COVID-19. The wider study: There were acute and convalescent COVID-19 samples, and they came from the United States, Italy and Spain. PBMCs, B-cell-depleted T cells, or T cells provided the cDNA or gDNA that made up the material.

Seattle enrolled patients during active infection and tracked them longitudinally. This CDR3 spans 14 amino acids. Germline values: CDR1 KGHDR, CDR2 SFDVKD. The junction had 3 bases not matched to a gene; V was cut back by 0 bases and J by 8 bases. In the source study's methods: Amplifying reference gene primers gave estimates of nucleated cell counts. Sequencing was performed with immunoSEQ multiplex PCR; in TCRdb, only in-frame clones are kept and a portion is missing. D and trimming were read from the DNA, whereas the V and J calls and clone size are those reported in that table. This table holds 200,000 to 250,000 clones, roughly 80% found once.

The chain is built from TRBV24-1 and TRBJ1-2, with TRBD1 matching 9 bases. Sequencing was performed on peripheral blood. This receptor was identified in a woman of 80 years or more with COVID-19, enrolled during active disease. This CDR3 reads CATSDLHRGQGYTF. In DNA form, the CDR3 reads TGTGCCACCAGTGATTTGCACAGGGGGCAGGGCTACACCTTC.